This T cell receptor beta chain comes out of a study of chemoradiotherapy in HPV16-positive cancers. The CDR3 has 15 amino acids. Per germline, CDR1 SGHAT and CDR2 FQNNGV. Between the trimmed V and J ends, which lost 2 bases and 1 base, there was a span of 10 bases. Assay: immunoSEQ multiplex PCR; the TCRdb copy retains only in-frame clones and omits some. The sample holds 3,400 or so clones, roughly 94% seen once. About this clone itself: Its antigen remains unknown.

Study observations and caveats: Non-HPV-specific T cells did not expand in tumors during treatment, whereas candidate HPV-specific clones and E7-related motifs did. HPV-specific T cells were functionally defined from only a couple of HPV16-positive patients. Better recurrence-free survival went with HPV-responsive T-cell expansion in HPV16-positive patients.

Repertoires were sampled repeatedly during chemoradiotherapy. The chain couples TRBV11-2 to TRBJ2-3; D gene unclear. The source of this sequence is a human donor with HPV-associated anogenital cancer. The sample here was tumor tissue, taken from a patient who underwent chemoradiotherapy. CDR3 amino acids: CASSLTSSRTDTQYF. As DNA, the CDR3 is TGTGCCAGCAGCTTAACGTCGTCCCGCACAGATACGCAGTATTTT.